In this sample, the clone carrying this TCR beta chain turned up once. Its antigen is as yet unknown. The CDR3 length is 14 residues. Between the trimmed V and J ends, which lost 1 base and 5 bases, there was a span of 10 bases. From germline, CDR1 is SGHAT and CDR2 FQDESV (reference sequence). Participating donors were healthy, HIV-negative adults free of recent acute infections or vaccinations. These data belong to a study of shared clonotypes between healthy human individuals. Findings of the study overall: Donor clonotype sharing was expected to depend on sequencing depth. Lower generation probabilities were found for non-shared clonotypes than for those shared by all four donors.

Replicate sorted-subset PCRs were loaded with approximately 190 ng DNA, approximately 31,000 T cell genomes. The repertoire was sequenced with immunoSEQ multiplex PCR; TCRdb's copy has only in-frame clones and lacks some. Of approximately 640,000 clones in the sample, less than 95% were seen once. The material sequenced was memory CD8+ T cells from PBMCs. As for subset: CD45RO+ cells pooled with CCR7-negative TemRA cells. The chain has TRBV11-1 and TRBJ2-3, with a tentative D call TRBD2 (6 bases). The origin of this receptor is a man in his late teens or twenties in good health. Some clones in this sample may be carry-over from other donors' samples. The CDR3, as DNA: TGTGCCAGCAGCTTAGTTTACGGGAGAGATACGCAGTATTTT. Encoded protein: CASSLVYGRDTQYF.